A single sample gave rise to the 27 T cell receptor beta chains below, sequenced in a study of T cells in localized non-small cell lung cancer. Produced via immunoSEQ multiplex PCR; TCRdb's table is partial and in-frame only. The sample holds 20,000 to 25,000 clones, approximately 84% seen once. Source: peripheral blood, taken before any cancer treatment. The receptors originated from a man aged 40 to 70 with stage I lung adenocarcinoma.

There are a few counts of this clone. V gene TRBV10-3 combines with J gene TRBJ1-1; D possibly corresponds to TRBD1 (5 bases). The CDR3 runs to 12 residues. Germline V CDR1 and CDR2: ENHRY, SYGVKD. Trimming pared 4 bases from V and 8 bases from J, leaving 11 bases between. CDR3 loop: CAISGSTEEAFF. The CDR3 nucleotides read TGTGCCATCAGTGGTTCGACAGAGGAAGCTTTCTTT.

V usage is TRBV19 and J usage is TRBJ1-5, with TRBD1 matching 8 bases. The CDR3 sequence is 14 residues long. Trimming cost V 7 bases and J 4 bases; bases outside gene matches: 6. Germline V lookup: CDR1 LNHDA, CDR2 SQIVND (reference sequence). CDR3 in amino acids: CASTKGQENQPQHF. Written as DNA, the CDR3 is TGTGCCAGTACCAAGGGACAGGAGAATCAGCCCCAGCATTTT.

The CDR3 reads CASRLDRASNYGYTF. In nucleotides, the CDR3 is TGTGCCAGCAGACTCGACAGAGCTTCTAACTATGGCTACACCTTC. The V gene is TRBV6-6, the J gene TRBJ1-2; possible D gene TRBD1, 5 bases. In germline, CDR1 is MNHNY, CDR2 SVGAGI (reference sequence). The CDR3 runs 15 residues. V was clipped by 6 bases and J by 0 bases, with 14 bases between them.

The sample holds one count of this clone. V gene TRBV9 combines with J gene TRBJ2-1; TRBD1 matches at 8 bases. V lost 5 bases to trimming and J lost 0 bases; unmatched junction nucleotides: 4. CDR1 and CDR2 (germline): SGDLS, YYNGEE. The CDR3 has 15 residues. The CDR3 coding sequence is TGTGCCAGCAGTCGTACAGGGGGCTCCTACAATGAGCAGTTCTTC. Its translation: CASSRTGGSYNEQFF.

Only one count was recorded for this clone. This sequence joins TRBV11-3 and TRBJ1-2, with D hard to call. The CDR3 has 17 amino acids. CDR1 is SGHNT and CDR2 is YENEEA in the germline V gene. V was clipped by 5 bases and J by 1 base, with 20 bases between them. CDR3 sequence: CASSHTPPRAFNYGYTF. The CDR3 DNA reads as TGTGCCAGCAGCCACACACCACCAAGGGCCTTTAACTATGGCTACACCTTC.

The rearrangement joins TRBV28 to TRBJ1-5; D might be TRBD1 (6 bases). Trimming pared 1 base from V and 11 bases from J, leaving 9 bases between. Germline V CDR1 and CDR2: MDHEN, SYDVKM. The CDR3 totals 12 residues. CDR3: CASSLYTGSQHF. CDR3 DNA sequence: TGTGCCAGCAGTTTATATACAGGGTCCCAGCATTTT.

This chain connects TRBV9 to TRBJ2-7; 7 bases are a match to TRBD1. Germline CDR1 is SGDLS and CDR2 is YYNGEE. The CDR3 loop spans 14 amino acids. V shed 3 bases, J shed 3 bases, and the junction held 6 bases outside the gene matches. CDR3 residues: CASSEGAGSYEQYF. In DNA, the CDR3 is TGTGCCAGCAGCGAGGGGGCAGGGAGCTACGAGCAGTACTTC.

The chain is built from TRBV2 and TRBJ2-5; 10 bases map to TRBD2. Losses at the gene ends were 4 bases for V and 4 bases for J; bases not matched to a gene: 6. The CDR3 has 15 residues. Germline V CDR1 and CDR2: SNHLY, FYNNEI. CDR3 residues: CASSAESGGGETQYF. Here the CDR3 DNA reads TGTGCCAGCAGTGCGGAGAGCGGGGGGGGAGAGACCCAGTACTTC.

The rearrangement uses TRBV12-1 and TRBJ2-3; no check of the table's D call, TRBD2, against the DNA was made. TRBV12-1 has pseudogene status. The CDR3 runs 14 residues. The CDR3 DNA reads as TGTGCCAGCAGCTGTCCCGGGAGCACAGATACGCAGTATTTT. It translates to CASSCPGSTDTQYF.

This clone has just a few counts. This sample also contains other DNA sequences that code for the same CDR3. The V call is TRBV9, the J call TRBJ2-3; TRBD1 matches 12 bases. CDR1 and CDR2 (germline): SGDLS, YYNGEE. Trimming took 2 bases from V and 6 from J; bases not matched to a gene: 13. The CDR3 has 18 residues. The CDR3 loop is CASSVGAGTGGVLDTQYF. The CDR3 region has the DNA TGTGCCAGCAGCGTGGGCGCCGGGACAGGGGGCGTATTGGATACGCAGTATTTT.

This chain connects TRBV5-5 to TRBJ1-1, with D possibly matching TRBD1 (5 bases). Germline lookup yields CDR1 SGHKS and CDR2 YYEKEE (reference sequence). V gave up 0 bases and J gave up 3 bases, with 9 bases separating them. The CDR3 loop spans 14 amino acids. The CDR3, as DNA: TGTGCCAGCAGCTTGGCCGGGGGTGACACTGAAGCTTTCTTT. Its protein product is CASSLAGGDTEAFF.

The genes are TRBV5-6 and TRBJ2-1; D possibly uses TRBD1 or TRBD2 (5 bases each). The germline V and J ends were trimmed by 4 bases and 0 bases, with 14 bases remaining between them. This CDR3 has 16 residues. The germline CDR1 and CDR2 sequences are SGHDT and YYEEEE. The CDR3: CASSRGRRSSYNEQFF. CDR3 in DNA: TGTGCCAGCAGCAGGGGACGGAGGAGCTCCTACAATGAGCAGTTCTTC.

The J gene is TRBJ2-7, the V gene TRBV5-1; D possibly uses TRBD1 or TRBD2 (5 bases each). This CDR3 spans 15 amino acids. V was trimmed by 2 bases and J by 3 bases, leaving 15 bases between them. Germline V gene lookup returns CDR1 SGHRS and CDR2 YFSETQ. The CDR3 is CASSFVTGPLYEQYF. The CDR3, as DNA: TGCGCCAGCAGCTTCGTGACGGGACCCCTCTACGAGCAGTACTTC.

This sequence joins TRBV19 and TRBJ2-5; D ambiguous. The CDR3 is 13 amino acids. CDR1 is LNHDA, CDR2 SQIVND, per germline (reference sequence). Trimming took 3 bases from V and 2 from J, leaving 7 bases between them. CDR3 sequence reads: CASSMGGQETQYF. CDR3 DNA sequence: TGTGCCAGTAGTATGGGCGGACAAGAGACCCAGTACTTC. Together with reference TRBV19 and TRBJ2-5, the CDR3 gives the full variable domain: DGGITQSPKYLFRKEGQNVTLSCEQNLNHDAMYWYRQDPGQGLRLIYYSQIVNDFQKGDIAEGYSVSREKKESFPLTVTSAQKNPTAFYLCASSMGGQETQYFGPGTRLLVL.

V usage is TRBV7-2 and J usage is TRBJ1-5; D gene uncertain. CDR1 is SGHTA and CDR2 is FQGNSA in the germline V gene. Trimming shortened V by 5 bases and J by 1 base, and 12 bases separated the two germline ends. This CDR3 has 15 residues. The CDR3 DNA reads TGTGCCAGCAGCCCCAATGTTTGGAGCAATCAGCCCCAGCATTTT. This sequence encodes CASSPNVWSNQPQHF.

The chain links TRBV20-1 to TRBJ2-1; D is uncertain. CDR1 and CDR2 from the germline V gene are DFQATT and SNEGSKA (reference sequence). Trimming removed 6 bases from V and 7 bases from J, with 7 bases in between. CDR3 length equals 10 residues. CDR3 in amino acids: CSARRNEQFF. CDR3 nucleotide sequence: TGCAGTGCCCGGAGAAATGAGCAGTTCTTC.

The genes are TRBV7-8 and TRBJ1-4, with no clear D. The CDR3 is 15 amino acids. Trimming stripped 1 base from V and 8 bases from J, with 14 bases between. The germline V gene encodes CDR1 SGHVS and CDR2 FQNEAQ. CDR3 DNA: TGTGCCAGCAGCTTAGTCCGTGGAGTCGGCGAAAAACTGTTTTTT. It is translated as CASSLVRGVGEKLFF.

The chain links TRBV5-4 to TRBJ2-7; 8 bases are a match to TRBD1. This CDR3 is built from 14 residues. The J segment lost 2 bases and the V segment lost 6 bases, leaving 7 bases of the junction unmatched. Germline values: CDR1 SGHNT, CDR2 YYREEE (reference sequence). The chain's CDR3 is CASTPDRGTYEQYF. The CDR3 nucleotides are TGTGCCAGCACCCCCGACAGGGGAACCTACGAGCAGTACTTC.

The chain combines TRBV27 with TRBJ2-2; a possible D gene is TRBD2 (5 bases). There are 14 residues in the CDR3. Trimming shortened V by 6 bases and J by 6 bases, and 14 bases separated the two germline ends. CDR1 MNHEY and CDR2 SMNVEV come from the germline V gene (reference sequence). As DNA, the CDR3 is TGTGCCAGCAGCTATGGAGGTCAGGCCGGGGAGCTGTTTTTT. This encodes CASSYGGQAGELFF.

This chain connects TRBV18 to TRBJ2-7; D is perhaps TRBD2 (6 bases). This CDR3 is 14 amino acids long. Trimming pared 2 bases from V and 4 bases from J, leaving 12 bases between. CDR1 is KGHSH, CDR2 LQKENI, per germline. CDR3: CASSPAGSFYEQYF. The CDR3 nucleotides read TGTGCCAGCTCACCAGCGGGGTCCTTTTACGAGCAGTACTTC.

The CDR3 region is CASSPAQGSYEQYF. CDR3 sequence (DNA): TGTGCCAGCAGCCCCGCGCAGGGCAGCTACGAGCAGTACTTC. The chain combines TRBV7-6 with TRBJ2-7; possibly TRBD1 for D (5 bases). The CDR3 spans 14 residues. Trimming shortened V by 5 bases and J by 3 bases, and 14 bases separated the two germline ends. Germline assignment: CDR1 SGHVS and CDR2 FNYEAQ.

V gene TRBV4-2 combines with J gene TRBJ2-7, with a weak D call TRBD2 (6 bases). The CDR3 extends over 16 amino acids. Per germline, CDR1 LGHNA and CDR2 YNFKEQ. Trimming removed 6 bases at V and 1 base at J, with 19 bases between. The CDR3 region has the DNA TGTGCCAGCAGTGGACGCAAGGCAGGGACTTCCTACGAGCAGTACTTC. Translating it yields CASSGRKAGTSYEQYF.

This clone has just one count. V and J are TRBV28 and TRBJ1-4; D gene unclear. The CDR3 contains 15 residues. Germline values: CDR1 MDHEN, CDR2 SYDVKM. V lost 6 bases, J lost 3 bases, and 14 bases lay in between. The CDR3 region is CASSFPGSANEKLFF. CDR3 bases: TGTGCCAGCAGCTTCCCGGGGAGTGCTAATGAAAAACTGTTTTTT. The full variable domain, its missing parts supplied by reference TRBV28 and TRBJ1-4, is DVKVTQSSRYLVKRTGEKVFLECVQDMDHENMFWYRQDPGLGLRLIYFSYDVKMKEKGDIPEGYSVSREKKERFSLILESASTNQTSMYLCASSFPGSANEKLFFGSGTQLSVL.

V is TRBV7-8 and J is TRBJ2-3; 8 positions match TRBD1. Germline CDR1 is SGHVS and CDR2 is FQNEAQ. This CDR3 contains 15 residues. J was trimmed by 4 bases and V by 4 bases; bases with no gene match: 7. This CDR3 is CASSSGQGAADTQYF. CDR3 sequence (DNA): TGTGCCAGCAGCTCAGGGCAGGGGGCCGCAGATACGCAGTATTTT.

The CDR3 protein is CASSFPDRLSYGYTF. CDR3 in DNA: TGTGCCAGCAGTTTCCCGGACAGGCTGAGCTATGGCTACACCTTC. The V and J genes are TRBV28 and TRBJ1-2; 7 nucleotides align to TRBD1. V lost 3 bases, J lost 4 bases, and 8 bases stayed unmatched. The CDR3 runs 15 residues. From germline, CDR1 is MDHEN and CDR2 SYDVKM.

The chain recombines TRBV13 with TRBJ2-7; 7 nucleotides align to TRBD1. CDR1 and CDR2 from the germline V gene are PRHDT and FYEKMQ (reference sequence). Trimming removed 5 bases from V and 0 bases from J; junction bases left unmatched: 7. The CDR3 spans 15 residues. The chain's CDR3 is CASSLRWDSSYEQYF. CDR3 bases: TGTGCCAGCAGCCTTAGATGGGACAGCTCCTACGAGCAGTACTTC. Drawing the rest from reference TRBV13 and TRBJ2-7, the complete variable domain is AAGVIQSPRHLIKEKRETATLKCYPIPRHDTVYWYQQGPGQDPQFLISFYEKMQSDKGSIPDRFSAQQFSDYHSELNMSSLELGDSALYFCASSLRWDSSYEQYFGPGTRLTVT.

The rearrangement uses TRBV2 and TRBJ2-5; D unclear. The germline CDR1 and CDR2 sequences are SNHLY and FYNNEI. The CDR3 covers 13 residues. Trimming cost V 5 bases and J 4 bases, with 11 bases left between them. The CDR3 here is CASSRGQRETQYF. The CDR3 coding sequence is TGTGCCAGCAGTCGTGGGCAGAGAGAGACCCAGTACTTC.